This TCR beta chain comes out of a study of blood T cells in healthy people across ages. A J-beta primer mix and a sample-barcoded 5' primer were used in a second PCR of roughly 7 to 12 cycles. MiXCR, run by TCRdb on the 5' RACE reads, gives a single entry per CDR3 protein. The data hold some 1,800,000 distinct CDR3 sequences, with 30% to 40% observed a single time. This clonotype was observed a handful of times. The specimen sequenced was blood. The clonotype originates from a human donor in good health.

The CDR3 DNA reads as TGCAGTGCCCAAGAACCCCGGACAGGGGTGAACATTCAGTACTTC. As protein: CSAQEPRTGVNIQYF. The V and J genes are TRBV20-1 and TRBJ2-4; TRBD1 matches 9 bases. J was trimmed by 7 bases and V by 6 bases; bases with no gene match: 13. Germline loops: CDR1 DFQATT, CDR2 SNEGSKA (reference sequence). The CDR3 covers 15 residues.